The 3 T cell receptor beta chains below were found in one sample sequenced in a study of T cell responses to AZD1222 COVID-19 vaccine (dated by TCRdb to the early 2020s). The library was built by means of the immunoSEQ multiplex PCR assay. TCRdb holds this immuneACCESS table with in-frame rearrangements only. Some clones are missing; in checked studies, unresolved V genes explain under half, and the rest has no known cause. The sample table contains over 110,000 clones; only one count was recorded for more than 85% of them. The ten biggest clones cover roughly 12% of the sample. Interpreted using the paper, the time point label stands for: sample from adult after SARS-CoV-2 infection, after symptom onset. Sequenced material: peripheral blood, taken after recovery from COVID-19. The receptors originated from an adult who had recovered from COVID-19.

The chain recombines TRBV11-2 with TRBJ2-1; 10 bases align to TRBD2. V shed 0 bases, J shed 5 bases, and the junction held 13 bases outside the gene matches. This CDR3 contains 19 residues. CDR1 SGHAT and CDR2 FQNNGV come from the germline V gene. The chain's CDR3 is CASSLEGASGSPNDNEQFF. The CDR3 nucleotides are TGTGCCAGCAGCTTAGAGGGGGCTAGCGGGAGCCCCAATGACAATGAGCAGTTCTTC.

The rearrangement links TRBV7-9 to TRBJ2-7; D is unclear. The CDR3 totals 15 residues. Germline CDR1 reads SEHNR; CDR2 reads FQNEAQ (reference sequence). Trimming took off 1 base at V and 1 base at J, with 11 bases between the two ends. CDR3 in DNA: TGTGCCAGCAGCTTAGAAAATCGAGAATCCTACGAGCAGTACTTC. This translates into CASSLENRESYEQYF.

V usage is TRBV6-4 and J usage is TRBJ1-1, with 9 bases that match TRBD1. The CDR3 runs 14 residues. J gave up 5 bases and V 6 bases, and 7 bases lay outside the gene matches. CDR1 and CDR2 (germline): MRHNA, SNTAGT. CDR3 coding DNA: TGTGCCAGCAGCTCGGGACAGGGAGGGACTGAAGCTTTCTTT. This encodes CASSSGQGGTEAFF.